These 9 T cell receptor beta chains were all obtained from the same sample, sequenced in a study of T-cell memory formation after mild COVID-19. TCRdb reprocessed the 5' RACE reads via MiXCR and lists one record per CDR3 protein. The sample shows 200,000 to 300,000 distinct CDR3 sequences, 16% of them seen only once. Sequenced input: PBMCs or a T cell subset sorted from them (not recorded which). The receptors stem from a man aged 18 to 29 who had mild COVID-19 (a few samples of this study predate the infection). Cell type and time point are not known.

This clonotype was detected only a few times. This chain uses TRBV13 with TRBJ1-2; 7 bases line up with TRBD1. V was clipped by 0 bases and J by 4 bases; unmatched bases: 11. CDR3 length equals 17 residues. Germline CDR1 and CDR2: PRHDT and FYEKMQ (reference sequence). The CDR3 nucleotides are TGTGCCAGCAGCTTAGGCCCCGAGGGACAGACGATCTATGGCTACACCTTC. Translating gives CASSLGPEGQTIYGYTF.

The chain has TRBV4-3 and TRBJ1-4, with TRBD1 matching 8 bases. The CDR3 contains 18 residues. Germline lookup yields CDR1 LGHNA and CDR2 YSLEER. With 2 bases clipped from V and 6 bases from J, the junction kept 14 bases outside the gene matches. CDR3 sequence: CASSQSIGPDRGYEKLFF. The CDR3 DNA reads TGCGCCAGCAGCCAATCCATCGGACCTGACAGGGGATATGAAAAACTGTTTTTT.

This chain joins TRBV2 and TRBJ2-7; D gene unclear. The CDR3 length is 14 residues. CDR1 SNHLY and CDR2 FYNNEI come from the germline V gene. Trimming stripped 1 base from V and 1 base from J, with 8 bases between. The CDR3 protein is CASSEGLGSYEQYF. CDR3 DNA: TGTGCCAGCAGTGAAGGGTTGGGATCCTACGAGCAGTACTTC.

The chain links TRBV20-1 to TRBJ2-3; a possible D gene is TRBD1 (5 bases). Germline V gene sequence: CDR1 DFQATT, CDR2 SNEGSKA (reference sequence). Between the trimmed V and J ends, which lost 6 bases and 2 bases, there was a span of 12 bases. CDR3 length: 13 residues. As DNA, the CDR3 is TGCAGTGCACCCCGACAGTACACAGATACGCAGTATTTT. Its protein is CSAPRQYTDTQYF.

The V call is TRBV4-2, the J call TRBJ1-6; 7 bases agree with TRBD1. With 2 bases clipped from V and 9 bases from J, the junction kept 10 bases outside the gene matches. Looked up from germline, CDR1 is LGHNA and CDR2 is YNFKEQ. This CDR3 comprises 16 residues. CDR3 protein: CASSQLGQLSSSPLHF. DNA of the CDR3: TGTGCCAGCAGCCAATTGGGACAGCTGTCTAGTTCACCCCTCCACTTT.

V usage is TRBV5-1 and J usage is TRBJ2-5, with a tentative D call TRBD1 (5 bases). This CDR3 spans 12 amino acids. Trimming pared 0 bases from V and 7 bases from J, leaving 7 bases between. In germline, CDR1 is SGHRS, CDR2 YFSETQ. CDR3 region: CASSLEQGTQYF. The CDR3 bases are TGCGCCAGCAGCTTGGAGCAGGGGACCCAGTACTTC.

The rearrangement links TRBV19 to TRBJ1-1, with TRBD1 matching over 8 bases. V shed 5 bases and J 4 bases; nucleotides not matched to a gene: 9. This CDR3 comprises 15 residues. The germline V gene has CDR1 LNHDA and CDR2 SQIVND (reference sequence). The CDR3 DNA reads TGTGCCAGTAGTGCGCCCAGGGGGCCGGCCACTGAAGCTTTCTTT. It specifies CASSAPRGPATEAFF. The full variable domain, with the rest looked up from reference TRBV19 and TRBJ1-1, is DGGITQSPKYLFRKEGQNVTLSCEQNLNHDAMYWYRQDPGQGLRLIYYSQIVNDFQKGDIAEGYSVSREKKESFPLTVTSAQKNPTAFYLCASSAPRGPATEAFFGQGTRLTVV.

The chain combines TRBV12-3 or TRBV12-4 with TRBJ1-1, with D possibly being TRBD1 (6 bases). Trimming took off 0 bases at V and 5 bases at J, with 10 bases between the two ends. The CDR3 length is 14 residues. CDR3 sequence reads: CASSLATGRTEAFF. CDR3 DNA: TGTGCCAGCAGTTTAGCCACAGGGAGGACTGAAGCTTTCTTT.

This clonotype was detected only a few times. This chain connects TRBV20-1 to TRBJ2-3; perhaps TRBD2 as D (5 bases). The CDR3 has 13 amino acids. Looked up from germline, CDR1 is DFQATT and CDR2 is SNEGSKA (reference sequence). V gave up 2 bases and J gave up 6 bases, with 12 bases separating them. The CDR3 region has the DNA TGCAGTGCTAGACACCCCGGGGATGATACGCAGTATTTT. This translates into CSARHPGDDTQYF.